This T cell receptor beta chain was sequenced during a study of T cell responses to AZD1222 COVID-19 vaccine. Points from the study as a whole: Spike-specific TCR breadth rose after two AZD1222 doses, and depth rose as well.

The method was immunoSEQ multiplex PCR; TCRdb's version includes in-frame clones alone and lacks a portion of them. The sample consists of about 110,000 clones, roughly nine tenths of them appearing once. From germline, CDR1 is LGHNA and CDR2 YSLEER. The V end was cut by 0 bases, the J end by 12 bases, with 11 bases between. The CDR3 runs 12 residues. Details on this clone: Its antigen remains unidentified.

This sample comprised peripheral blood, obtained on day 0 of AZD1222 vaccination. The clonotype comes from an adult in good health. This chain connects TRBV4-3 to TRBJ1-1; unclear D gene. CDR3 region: CASSQDFSSPFF. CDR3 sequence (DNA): TGCGCCAGCAGCCAAGATTTCTCTAGCCCTTTCTTT.